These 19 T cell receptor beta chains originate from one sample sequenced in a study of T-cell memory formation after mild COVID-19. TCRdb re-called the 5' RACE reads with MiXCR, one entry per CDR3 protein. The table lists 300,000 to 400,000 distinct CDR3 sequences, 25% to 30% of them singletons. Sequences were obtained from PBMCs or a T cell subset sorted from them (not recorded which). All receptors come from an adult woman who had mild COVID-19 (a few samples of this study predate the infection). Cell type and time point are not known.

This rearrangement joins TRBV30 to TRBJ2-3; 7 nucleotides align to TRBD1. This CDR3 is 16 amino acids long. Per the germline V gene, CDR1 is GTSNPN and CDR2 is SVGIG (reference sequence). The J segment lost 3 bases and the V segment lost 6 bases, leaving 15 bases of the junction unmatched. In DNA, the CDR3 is TGTGCCTGCCAACAAGGGGGCGGCCTAAGGACAGATACGCAGTATTTT. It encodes CACQQGGGLRTDTQYF.

This CDR3 reads CATSSTDTGENYGYTF. The CDR3 nucleotides are TGTGCCACCAGTTCCACGGACACAGGGGAGAACTATGGCTACACCTTC. J is TRBJ1-2 and V is TRBV24-1, with 7 positions matching TRBD1. After removal of 6 bases from V and 2 bases from J, the junction contained 11 bases not matched to a gene. Germline CDR1 reads KGHDR; CDR2 reads SFDVKD. The length of the CDR3 is 16 residues.

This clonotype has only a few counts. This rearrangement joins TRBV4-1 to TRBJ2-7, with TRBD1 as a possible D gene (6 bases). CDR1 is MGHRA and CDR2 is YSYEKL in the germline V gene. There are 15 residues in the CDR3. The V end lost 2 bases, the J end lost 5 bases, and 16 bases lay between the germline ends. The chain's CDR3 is CASSQLGQSQDEQYF. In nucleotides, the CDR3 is TGCGCCAGCAGCCAACTCGGACAGTCCCAGGACGAGCAGTACTTC.

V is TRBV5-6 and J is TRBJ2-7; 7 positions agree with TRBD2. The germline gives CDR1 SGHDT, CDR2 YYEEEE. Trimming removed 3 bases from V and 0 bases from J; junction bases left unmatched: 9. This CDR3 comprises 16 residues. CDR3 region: CASSSVLAVYSYEQYF. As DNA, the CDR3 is TGTGCCAGCAGCTCGGTTCTAGCGGTTTACTCCTACGAGCAGTACTTC.

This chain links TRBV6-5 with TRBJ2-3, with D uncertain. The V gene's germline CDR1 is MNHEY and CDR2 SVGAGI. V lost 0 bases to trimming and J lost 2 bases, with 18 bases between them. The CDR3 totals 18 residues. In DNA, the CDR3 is TGTGCCAGCAGTTACTCCTCCTGGACCAGTGCCCACACAGATACGCAGTATTTT. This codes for CASSYSSWTSAHTDTQYF.

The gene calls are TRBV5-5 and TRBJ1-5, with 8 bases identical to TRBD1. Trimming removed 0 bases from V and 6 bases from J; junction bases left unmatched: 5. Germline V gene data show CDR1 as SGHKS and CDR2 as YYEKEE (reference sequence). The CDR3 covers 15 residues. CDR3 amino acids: CASSLAGGLSQPQHF. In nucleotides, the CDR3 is TGTGCCAGCAGCTTGGCAGGGGGCCTTAGTCAGCCCCAGCATTTT.

Written as DNA, the CDR3 is TGTGCCACCAGGAAGACCGGGACTAGCACCGGGGAGCTGTTTTTT. It specifies CATRKTGTSTGELFF. This chain uses TRBV15 with TRBJ2-2; TRBD2 agrees at 8 bases. The germline V gene has CDR1 LNHNV and CDR2 YYDKDF (reference sequence). V was pared by 6 bases and J by 4 bases, with 7 bases of the junction left unmatched. This CDR3 has 15 amino acids.

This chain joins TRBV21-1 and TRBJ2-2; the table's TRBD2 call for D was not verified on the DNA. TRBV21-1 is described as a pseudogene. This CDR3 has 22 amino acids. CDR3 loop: CASSPIGSLAGGPPEDTGELFF. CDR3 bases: TGTGCCAGCAGCCCTATAGGGAGCCTAGCGGGAGGGCCACCGGAGGACACCGGGGAGCTGTTTTTT.

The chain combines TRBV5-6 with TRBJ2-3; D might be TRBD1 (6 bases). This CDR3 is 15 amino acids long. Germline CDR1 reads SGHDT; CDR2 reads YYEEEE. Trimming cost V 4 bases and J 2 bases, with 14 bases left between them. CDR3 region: CASSPRDTITDTQYF. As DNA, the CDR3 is TGTGCCAGCAGCCCCCGGGACACGATCACAGATACGCAGTATTTT.

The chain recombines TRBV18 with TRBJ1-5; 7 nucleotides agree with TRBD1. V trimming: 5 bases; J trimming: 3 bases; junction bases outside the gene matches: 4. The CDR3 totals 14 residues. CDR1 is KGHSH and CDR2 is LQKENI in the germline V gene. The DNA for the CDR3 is TGTGCCAGCTCAGAGGGACAGCTCAATCAGCCCCAGCATTTT. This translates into CASSEGQLNQPQHF.

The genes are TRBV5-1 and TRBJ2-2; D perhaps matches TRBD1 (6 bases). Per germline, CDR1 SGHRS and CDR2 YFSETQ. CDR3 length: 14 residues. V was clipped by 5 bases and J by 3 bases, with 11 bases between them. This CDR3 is CASRQGSHTGELFF. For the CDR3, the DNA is TGCGCCAGCAGACAGGGTTCCCACACCGGGGAGCTGTTTTTT.

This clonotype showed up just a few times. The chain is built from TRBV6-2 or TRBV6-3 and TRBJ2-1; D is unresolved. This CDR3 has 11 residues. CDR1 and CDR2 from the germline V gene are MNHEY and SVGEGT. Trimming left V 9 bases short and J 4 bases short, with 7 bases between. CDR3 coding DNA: TGTGCCAGTTTGATGTACAATGAGCAGTTCTTC. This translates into CASLMYNEQFF.

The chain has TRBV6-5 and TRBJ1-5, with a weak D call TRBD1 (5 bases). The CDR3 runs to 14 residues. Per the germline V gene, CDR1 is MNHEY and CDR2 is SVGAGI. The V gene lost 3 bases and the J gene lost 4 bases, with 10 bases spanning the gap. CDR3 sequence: CASSYWPGNQPQHF. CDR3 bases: TGTGCCAGCAGTTATTGGCCAGGGAATCAGCCCCAGCATTTT.

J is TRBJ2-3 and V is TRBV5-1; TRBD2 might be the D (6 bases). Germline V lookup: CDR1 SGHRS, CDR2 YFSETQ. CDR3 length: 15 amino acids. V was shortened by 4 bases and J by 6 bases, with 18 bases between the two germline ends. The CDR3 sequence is CASSTNSGGWDTQYF. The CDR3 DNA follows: TGCGCCAGCAGCACCAATAGCGGAGGATGGGATACGCAGTATTTT.

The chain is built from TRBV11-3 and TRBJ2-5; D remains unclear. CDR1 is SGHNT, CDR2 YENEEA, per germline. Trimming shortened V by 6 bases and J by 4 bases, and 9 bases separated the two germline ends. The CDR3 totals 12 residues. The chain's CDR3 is CASRGSGETQYF. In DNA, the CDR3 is TGTGCCAGCAGGGGTTCGGGAGAGACCCAGTACTTC.

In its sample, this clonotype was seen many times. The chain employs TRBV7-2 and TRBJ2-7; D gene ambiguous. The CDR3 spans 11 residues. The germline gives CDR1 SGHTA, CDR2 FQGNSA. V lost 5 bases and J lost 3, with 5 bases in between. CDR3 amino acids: CASSHGYEQYF. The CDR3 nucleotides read TGTGCCAGCAGCCACGGCTACGAGCAGTACTTC.

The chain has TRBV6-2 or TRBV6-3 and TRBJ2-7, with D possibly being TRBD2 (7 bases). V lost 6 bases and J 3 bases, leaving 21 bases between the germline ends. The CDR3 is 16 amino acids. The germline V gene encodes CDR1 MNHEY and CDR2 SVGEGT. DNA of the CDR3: TGTGCCAGCAGCGACCCGGGGGGCAGGAACCTCTACGAGCAGTACTTC. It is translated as CASSDPGGRNLYEQYF.

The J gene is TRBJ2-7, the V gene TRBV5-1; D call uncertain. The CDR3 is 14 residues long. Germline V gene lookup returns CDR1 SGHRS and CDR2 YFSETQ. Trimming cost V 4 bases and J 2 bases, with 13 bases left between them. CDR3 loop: CASSPRQPTYEQYF. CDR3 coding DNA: TGCGCCAGCAGCCCTCGACAACCCACCTACGAGCAGTACTTC.

The DNA of the CDR3 is TGTGCCAGCAGCTTGGCGGGACTAGCGGGAGAGCAGTTCTTC. Protein sequence: CASSLAGLAGEQFF. The V call is TRBV5-4, the J call TRBJ2-1; TRBD2 matches at 13 bases. The germline V gene has CDR1 SGHNT and CDR2 YYREEE (reference sequence). V was clipped by 0 bases and J by 10 bases; unmatched bases: 1. This CDR3 has 14 residues. The full variable domain, in which reference TRBV5-4 and TRBJ2-1 provide the parts outside the CDR3, is ETGVTQSPTHLIKTRGQQVTLRCSSQSGHNTVSWYQQALGQGPQFIFQYYREEENGRGNFPPRFSGLQFPNYSSELNVNALELDDSALYLCASSLAGLAGEQFFGPGTRLTVL.